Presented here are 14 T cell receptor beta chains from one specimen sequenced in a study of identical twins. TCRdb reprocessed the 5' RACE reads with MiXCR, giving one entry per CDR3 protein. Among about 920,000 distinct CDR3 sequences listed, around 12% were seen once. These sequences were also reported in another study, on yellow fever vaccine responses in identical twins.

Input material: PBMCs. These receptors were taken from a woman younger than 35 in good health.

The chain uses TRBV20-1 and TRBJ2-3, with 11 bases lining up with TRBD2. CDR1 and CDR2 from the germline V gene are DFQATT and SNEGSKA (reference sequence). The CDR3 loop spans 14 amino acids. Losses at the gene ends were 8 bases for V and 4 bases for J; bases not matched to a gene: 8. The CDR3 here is CSLNSGGASDTQYF. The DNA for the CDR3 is TGCAGTCTAAATAGCGGGGGGGCCTCAGATACGCAGTATTTT.

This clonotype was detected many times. This chain's CDR3 is CASTSGGTDTQYF. The CDR3 DNA is TGCGCCAGCACTAGCGGGGGCACAGATACGCAGTATTTT. This sequence joins TRBV4-1 and TRBJ2-3; TRBD2 aligns across 9 bases. Germline V gene data show CDR1 as MGHRA and CDR2 as YSYEKL. The CDR3 is 13 amino acids. Trimming took 7 bases from V and 1 from J; bases not matched to a gene: 0.

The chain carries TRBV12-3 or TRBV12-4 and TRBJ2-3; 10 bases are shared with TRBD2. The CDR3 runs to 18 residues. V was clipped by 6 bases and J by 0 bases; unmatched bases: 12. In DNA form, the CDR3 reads TGTGCCAGCAGGCTAGCGGGAGCAGCTACTACGAGCACAGATACGCAGTATTTT. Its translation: CASRLAGAATTSTDTQYF.

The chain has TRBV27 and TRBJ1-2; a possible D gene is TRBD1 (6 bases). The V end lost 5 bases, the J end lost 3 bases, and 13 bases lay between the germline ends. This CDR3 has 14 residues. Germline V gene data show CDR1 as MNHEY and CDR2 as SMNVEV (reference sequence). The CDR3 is CASSTSGQHYGYTF. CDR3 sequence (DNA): TGTGCCAGCAGTACCAGCGGACAGCACTATGGCTACACCTTC.

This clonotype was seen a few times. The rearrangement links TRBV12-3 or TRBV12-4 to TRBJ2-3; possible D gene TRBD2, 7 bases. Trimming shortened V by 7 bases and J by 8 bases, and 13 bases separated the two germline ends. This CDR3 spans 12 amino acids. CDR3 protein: CASTKGGRTQYF. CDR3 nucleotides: TGTGCCAGCACCAAGGGGGGGCGTACGCAGTATTTT.

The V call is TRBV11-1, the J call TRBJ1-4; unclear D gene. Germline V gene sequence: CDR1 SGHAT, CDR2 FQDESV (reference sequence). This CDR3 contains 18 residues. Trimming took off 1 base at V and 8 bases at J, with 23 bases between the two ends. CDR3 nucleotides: TGTGCCAGCAGCTTAGGCCTGAGGACCCCAGGAACCCCAGAAAAACTGTTTTTT. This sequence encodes CASSLGLRTPGTPEKLFF.

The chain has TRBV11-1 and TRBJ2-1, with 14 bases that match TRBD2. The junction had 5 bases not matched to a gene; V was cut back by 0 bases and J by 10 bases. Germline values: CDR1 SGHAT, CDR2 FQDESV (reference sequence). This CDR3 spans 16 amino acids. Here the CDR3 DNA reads TGTGCCAGCAGCTTAGCGACTAGCGGGAGGGTAAGGGAGCAGTTCTTC. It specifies CASSLATSGRVREQFF.

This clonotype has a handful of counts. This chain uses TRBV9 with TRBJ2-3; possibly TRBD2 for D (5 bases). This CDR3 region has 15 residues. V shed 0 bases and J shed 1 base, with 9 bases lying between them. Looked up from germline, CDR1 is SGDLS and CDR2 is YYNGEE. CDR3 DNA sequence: TGTGCCAGCAGCGTAGAGAATAGCGGCACAGATACGCAGTATTTT. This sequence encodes CASSVENSGTDTQYF.

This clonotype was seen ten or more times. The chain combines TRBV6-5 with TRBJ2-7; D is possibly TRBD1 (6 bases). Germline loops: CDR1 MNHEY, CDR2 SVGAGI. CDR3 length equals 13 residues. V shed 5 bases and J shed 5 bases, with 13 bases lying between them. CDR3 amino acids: CASSDPRGNEQYF. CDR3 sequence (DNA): TGTGCCAGCAGTGACCCGAGGGGGAACGAGCAGTACTTC.

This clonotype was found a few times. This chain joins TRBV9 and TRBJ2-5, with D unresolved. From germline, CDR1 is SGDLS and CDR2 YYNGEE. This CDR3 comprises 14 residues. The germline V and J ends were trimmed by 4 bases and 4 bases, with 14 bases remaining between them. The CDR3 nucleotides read TGTGCCAGCAGCCCCCGGGCTACGGTAGAGACCCAGTACTTC. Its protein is CASSPRATVETQYF. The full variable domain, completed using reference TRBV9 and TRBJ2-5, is DSGVTQTPKHLITATGQRVTLRCSPRSGDLSVYWYQQSLDQGLQFLIQYYNGEERAKGNILERFSAQQFPDLHSELNLSSLELGDSALYFCASSPRATVETQYFGPGTRLLVL.

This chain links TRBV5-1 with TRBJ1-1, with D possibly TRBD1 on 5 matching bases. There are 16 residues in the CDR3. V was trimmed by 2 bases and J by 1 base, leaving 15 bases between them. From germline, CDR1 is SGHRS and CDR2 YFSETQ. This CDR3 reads CASSFVGRAENTEAFF. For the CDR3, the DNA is TGCGCCAGCAGCTTCGTCGGCAGGGCCGAGAACACTGAAGCTTTCTTT.

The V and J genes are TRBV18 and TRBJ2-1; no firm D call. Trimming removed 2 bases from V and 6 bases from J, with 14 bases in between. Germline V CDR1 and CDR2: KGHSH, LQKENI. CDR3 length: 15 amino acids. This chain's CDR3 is CASSPSDSPRNEQFF. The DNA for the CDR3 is TGTGCCAGCTCACCAAGTGACTCCCCACGCAATGAGCAGTTCTTC. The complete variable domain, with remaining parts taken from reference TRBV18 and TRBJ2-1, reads NAGVMQNPRHLVRRRGQEARLRCSPMKGHSHVYWYRQLPEEGLKFMVYLQKENIIDESGMPKERFSAEFPKEGPSILRIQQVVRGDSAAYFCASSPSDSPRNEQFFGPGTRLTVL.

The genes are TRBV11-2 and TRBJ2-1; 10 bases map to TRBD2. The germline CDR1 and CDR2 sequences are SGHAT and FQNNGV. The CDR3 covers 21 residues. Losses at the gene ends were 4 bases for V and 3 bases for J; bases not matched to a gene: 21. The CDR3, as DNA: TGTGCCAGCAGCTGGAGGGCGCAGGGAGACCCGGGACTAGCGAACTACAATGAGCAGTTCTTC. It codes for CASSWRAQGDPGLANYNEQFF.

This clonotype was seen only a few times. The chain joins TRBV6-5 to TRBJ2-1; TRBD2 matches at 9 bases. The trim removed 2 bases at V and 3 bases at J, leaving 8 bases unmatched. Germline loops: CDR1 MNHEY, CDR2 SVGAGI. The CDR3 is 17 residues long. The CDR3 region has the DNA TGTGCCAGCAGTTACCCTTCGGCTAGCGGGAACTACAATGAGCAGTTCTTC. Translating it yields CASSYPSASGNYNEQFF.